This T cell receptor beta chain comes out of a study of blood T cell repertoires in COVID-19 (dated by TCRdb to 2020 to 2021). For the wider study: Samples covering the acute and convalescent phases of COVID-19 were provided by collaborators in the United States, Italy and Spain. The samples were drawn from the first 160 participants of the ongoing ImmuneRACE study and from some 1,300 subjects provided by 6 global collaborators. The dataset comprised deeply sampled blood TCRbeta repertoires from subjects exposed to, actively infected with, or recovered from COVID-19. Where available, HLA class I and class II types were taken from metadata supplied by the sample provider and were not determined by assay-based typing. The prospective study material was composed of cDNA or gDNA derived from T cells, B-cell-depleted T cells, or PBMCs. The repertoires were released in a freely available public database meant as a resource for research on the immune response to SARS-CoV-2. The sample metadata nearly always contained a de-identified subject ID, COVID-19 status, age in years and sex.

Results and caveats for the whole study, not just this receptor: Clinical and demographic metadata were provided uncurated, with the amount varying by source and participant.

Whole blood was collected in K2EDTA tubes by collaborating institutions according to the institutions' own protocols. For TCRbeta analysis, collaborators shipped samples as frozen whole blood, isolated PBMCs, or DNA extracted from either of those sample types. Remarks on this clone: Which antigen it targets is not known. No much larger clonotype is one base removed from it; base qualities were not supplied.

CDR1 and CDR2 are drawn from the germline V gene: LGHNA, YSLEER. The CDR3 has 13 amino acids, counting the end cysteine and phenylalanine. The entry retains the CDR3 DNA only, 39 bases that are in frame from base 1. Between the V and J ends, shortened by 6 bases and 6 bases respectively, the junction contains 14 bases. The immunoSEQ Assay, a bias-controlled multiplex PCR, was used to amplify TCRbeta CDR3 regions from genomic DNA. The authors processed their data as follows. Within the assay, amplification of reference gene primers was used to estimate how many nucleated cells each sample contained. To quantify the absolute abundance of each unique TCRbeta CDR3 rearrangement, sequence reads were collapsed and filtered. For each sample, productive Simpson clonality was calculated as the square root of Simpson's diversity index across productive rearrangements. Drawn from immuneACCESS, this table holds only the in-frame rearrangements with V and J called that TCRdb kept. Clones are partly lost; checked studies trace under half to an unresolved V gene and leave the rest unexplained. V and J calls and clone size are given by that table; D and trimming were obtained from the DNA. Recorded for this sample are some 30,000 clones; about 79% of them occurred a single time. Roughly 13% of the sample belongs to the ten largest clones.

Sequenced material: peripheral blood. The rearrangement combines TRBV4-3 with TRBJ1-1; TRBD1 is a possible D gene, resting on 6 matching bases. This sequence originates from a human donor in a cohort sampled during active COVID-19. This receptor has the CDR3 CASRDRGGSEAFF. The bases read TGCGCCAGCAGGGACCGGGGGGGCTCTGAAGCTTTCTTT.